One and the same sample provided the 5 T cell receptor beta chains below, sequenced in a study of long-term antiretroviral therapy in people with HIV. The assay, immunoSEQ v3.0, was run at survey level. Using immunoSEQ multiplex PCR, the repertoire was profiled, and TCRdb retains in-frame clones only, with some absent. The sample lists 25,000 to 35,000 clones; 80% were seen once. Sequenced here: unsorted PBMCs, sampled 0.3 years after starting antiretroviral therapy. The source of these receptors is a man aged 35-49 years with HIV.

This clone was counted only a few times. J is TRBJ2-1 and V is TRBV4-1, with 9 bases matching TRBD1. Germline CDR1 is MGHRA and CDR2 is YSYEKL. V trimming: 4 bases; J trimming: 9 bases; junction bases outside the gene matches: 10. CDR3 length: 15 amino acids. The CDR3 region is CASSPSGTGIGEQFF. In DNA, the CDR3 is TGCGCCAGCAGCCCATCCGGGACAGGGATCGGTGAGCAGTTCTTC.

This chain uses TRBV19 with TRBJ1-5, with a weak D call TRBD1 (6 bases). The CDR3 runs to 13 residues. Deletions cut 6 bases from V and 3 bases from J, with 9 bases between. The germline V gene has CDR1 LNHDA and CDR2 SQIVND (reference sequence). CDR3 sequence (DNA): TGTGCCAGTAGCCAGGGGTTCAATCAGCCCCAGCATTTT. Protein product: CASSQGFNQPQHF.

The gene calls are TRBV5-4 and TRBJ2-1, with D possibly matching TRBD1 (5 bases). CDR3 length: 12 amino acids. Germline CDR1 reads SGHNT; CDR2 reads YYREEE (reference sequence). V lost 4 bases to trimming and J lost 9 bases, with 11 bases between them. The CDR3 sequence is CASSLQGIEQFF. The CDR3 bases are TGTGCCAGCAGCCTCCAGGGTATTGAGCAGTTCTTC.

The rearrangement links TRBV19 to TRBJ2-3; D remains unclear. Germline V gives CDR1 LNHDA, CDR2 SQIVND (reference sequence). V lost 3 bases to trimming and J lost 2 bases, with 9 bases between them. The CDR3 is 14 amino acids. The CDR3 sequence: CASSMSALTDTQYF. The CDR3 nucleotides read TGTGCCAGTAGTATGTCCGCCCTCACAGATACGCAGTATTTT.

V is TRBV7-2 and J is TRBJ2-5; either TRBD1 or TRBD2 may fit D (5 bases each). The ends were cut back, 8 bases at V and 1 base at J, with 11 bases in the middle. Germline V gene sequence: CDR1 SGHTA, CDR2 FQGNSA. CDR3 length: 13 residues. In DNA form, the CDR3 reads TGTGCCAGCGGACGAGGGGCCCAAGAGACCCAGTACTTC. Its protein product is CASGRGAQETQYF.